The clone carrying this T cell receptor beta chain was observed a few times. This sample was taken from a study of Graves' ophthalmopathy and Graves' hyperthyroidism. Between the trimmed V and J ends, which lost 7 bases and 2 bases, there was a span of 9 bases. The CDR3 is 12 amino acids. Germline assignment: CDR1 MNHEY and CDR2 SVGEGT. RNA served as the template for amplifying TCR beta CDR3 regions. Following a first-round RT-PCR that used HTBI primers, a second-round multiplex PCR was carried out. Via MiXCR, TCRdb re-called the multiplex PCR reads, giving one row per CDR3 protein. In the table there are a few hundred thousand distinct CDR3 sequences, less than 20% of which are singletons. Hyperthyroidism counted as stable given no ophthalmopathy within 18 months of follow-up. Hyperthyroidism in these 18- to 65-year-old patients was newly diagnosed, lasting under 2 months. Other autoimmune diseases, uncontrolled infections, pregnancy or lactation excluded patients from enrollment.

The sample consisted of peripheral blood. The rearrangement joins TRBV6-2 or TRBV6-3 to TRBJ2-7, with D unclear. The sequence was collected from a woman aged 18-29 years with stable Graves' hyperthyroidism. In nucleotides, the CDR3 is TGTGCCAGCAATACAGCAACCTACGAGCAGTACTTC. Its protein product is CASNTATYEQYF.